The following is a T cell receptor beta chain sequence with its context. Random hexamers primed reverse transcription of about 0.5 to 1 ug RNA. The TCR beta CDR3 was amplified by immunoSEQ multiplex PCR across 54 Vbeta, 13 Jbeta. TCRdb processed the immunoSEQ multiplex PCR reads anew with MiXCR; each CDR3 protein has one entry. This sample has about 140,000 distinct CDR3 sequences, with around 94% found just once. This specimen comes from a study of CD8 T cells in Susac syndrome. Trimming shortened V by 5 bases and J by 2 bases, and 17 bases separated the two germline ends. This CDR3 region has 15 residues. Germline CDR1 and CDR2: GTSNPN and SVGIG (reference sequence). From blood CD8+ and CD4+ T cells, TCR beta sequences were generated.

The chain carries TRBV30 and TRBJ2-3, with D maybe TRBD1 (6 bases). The TCR comes from a human donor in good health. The sequencing sample was made of CD4+ T cells from PBMCs. The CDR3 DNA follows: TGTGCCTGGGGGTCTCAGGGGTGGGTCACAGATACGCAGTATTTT. It is translated as CAWGSQGWVTDTQYF.